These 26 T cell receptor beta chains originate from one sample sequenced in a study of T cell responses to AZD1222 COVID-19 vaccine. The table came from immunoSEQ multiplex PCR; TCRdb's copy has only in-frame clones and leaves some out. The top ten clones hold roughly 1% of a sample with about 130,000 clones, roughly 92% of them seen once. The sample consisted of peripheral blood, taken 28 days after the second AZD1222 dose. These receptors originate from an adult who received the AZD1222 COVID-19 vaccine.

CDR3 residues: CASSLVGGGAYNEQFF. The DNA for the CDR3 is TGTGCCAGCAGCTTAGTTGGCGGGGGGGCCTACAATGAGCAGTTCTTC. The rearrangement uses TRBV7-8 and TRBJ2-1; 9 bases are a match to TRBD2. The CDR3 runs to 16 residues. Germline loops: CDR1 SGHVS, CDR2 FQNEAQ. Unmatched junction bases numbered 3, after V lost 1 base and J lost 2 bases.

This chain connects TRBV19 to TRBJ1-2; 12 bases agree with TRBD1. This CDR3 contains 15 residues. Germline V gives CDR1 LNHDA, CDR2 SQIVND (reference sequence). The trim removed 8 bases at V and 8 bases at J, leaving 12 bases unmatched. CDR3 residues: CASRDRGLQGGGYTF. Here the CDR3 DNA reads TGTGCCAGTCGGGACAGGGGGCTGCAGGGAGGAGGCTACACCTTC. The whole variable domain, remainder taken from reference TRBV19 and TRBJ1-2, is DGGITQSPKYLFRKEGQNVTLSCEQNLNHDAMYWYRQDPGQGLRLIYYSQIVNDFQKGDIAEGYSVSREKKESFPLTVTSAQKNPTAFYLCASRDRGLQGGGYTFGSGTRLTVV.

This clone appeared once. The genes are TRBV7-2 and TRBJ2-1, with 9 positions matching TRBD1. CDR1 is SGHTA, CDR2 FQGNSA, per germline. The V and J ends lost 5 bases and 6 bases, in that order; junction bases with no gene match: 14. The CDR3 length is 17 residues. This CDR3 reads CASSHPPQGARGNEQFF. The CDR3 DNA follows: TGTGCCAGCAGCCACCCCCCACAGGGGGCACGAGGCAATGAGCAGTTCTTC.

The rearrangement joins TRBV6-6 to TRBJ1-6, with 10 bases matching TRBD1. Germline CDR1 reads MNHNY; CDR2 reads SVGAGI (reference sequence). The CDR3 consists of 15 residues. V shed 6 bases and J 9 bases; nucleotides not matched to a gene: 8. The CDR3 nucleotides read TGTGCCAGCAGGGAACCGGGACAGGGGACTTCACCCCTCCACTTT. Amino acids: CASREPGQGTSPLHF.

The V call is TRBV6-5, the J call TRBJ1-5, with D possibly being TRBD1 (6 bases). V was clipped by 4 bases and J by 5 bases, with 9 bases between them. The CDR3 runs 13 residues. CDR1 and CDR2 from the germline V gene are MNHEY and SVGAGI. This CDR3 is CASSSTGDQPQHF. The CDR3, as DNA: TGTGCCAGCAGTTCGACAGGAGATCAGCCCCAGCATTTT.

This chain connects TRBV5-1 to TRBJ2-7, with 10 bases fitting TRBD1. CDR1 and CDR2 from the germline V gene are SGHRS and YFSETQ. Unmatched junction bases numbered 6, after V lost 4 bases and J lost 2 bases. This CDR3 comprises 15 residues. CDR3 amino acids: CASSQGQGQTYEQYF. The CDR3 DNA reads TGCGCCAGCAGCCAGGGACAGGGGCAGACCTACGAGCAGTACTTC. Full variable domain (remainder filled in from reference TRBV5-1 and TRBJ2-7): KAGVTQTPRYLIKTRGQQVTLSCSPISGHRSVSWYQQTPGQGLQFLFEYFSETQRNKGNFPGRFSGRQFSNSRSEMNVSTLELGDSALYLCASSQGQGQTYEQYFGPGTRLTVT.

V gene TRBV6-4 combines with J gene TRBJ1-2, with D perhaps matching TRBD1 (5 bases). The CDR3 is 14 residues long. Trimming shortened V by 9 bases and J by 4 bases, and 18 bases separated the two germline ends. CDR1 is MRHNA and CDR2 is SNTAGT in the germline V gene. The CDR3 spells CARGRVFMGYGYTF. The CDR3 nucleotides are TGTGCCAGAGGCAGGGTATTCATGGGCTATGGCTACACCTTC.

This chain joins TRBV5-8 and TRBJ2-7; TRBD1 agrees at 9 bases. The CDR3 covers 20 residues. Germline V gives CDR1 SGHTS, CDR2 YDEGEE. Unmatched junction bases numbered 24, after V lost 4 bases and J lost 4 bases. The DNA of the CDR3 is TGTGCCAGCAGCCTAAAGCCCGTCCGGGACAGGGATGTAAAGAGGTACGAGCAGTACTTC. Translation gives CASSLKPVRDRDVKRYEQYF.

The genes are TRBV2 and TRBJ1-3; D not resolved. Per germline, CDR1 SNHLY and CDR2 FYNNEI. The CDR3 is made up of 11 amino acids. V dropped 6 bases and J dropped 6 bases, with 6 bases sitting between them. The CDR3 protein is CASSLLNTIYF. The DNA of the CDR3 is TGTGCCAGCAGCTTGCTAAACACCATATATTTT.

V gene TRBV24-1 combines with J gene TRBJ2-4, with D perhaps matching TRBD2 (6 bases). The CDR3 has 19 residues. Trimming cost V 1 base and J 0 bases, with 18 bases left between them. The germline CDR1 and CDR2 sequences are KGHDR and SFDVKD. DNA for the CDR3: TGTGCCACCAGTGATTTAGGGCGGGGTGGCAGTTTAGCCAAAAACATTCAGTACTTC. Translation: CATSDLGRGGSLAKNIQYF.

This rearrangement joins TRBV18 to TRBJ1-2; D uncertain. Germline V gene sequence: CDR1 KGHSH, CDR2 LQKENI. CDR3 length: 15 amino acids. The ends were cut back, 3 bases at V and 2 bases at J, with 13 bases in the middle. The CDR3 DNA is TGTGCCAGCTCACCTACTCAGGTTGACAACTATGGCTACACCTTC. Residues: CASSPTQVDNYGYTF.

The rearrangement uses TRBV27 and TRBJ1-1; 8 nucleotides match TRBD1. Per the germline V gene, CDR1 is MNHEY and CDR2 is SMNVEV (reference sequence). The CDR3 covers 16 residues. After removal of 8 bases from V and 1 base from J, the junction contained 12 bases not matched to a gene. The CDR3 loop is CASAKPSTGANTEAFF. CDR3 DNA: TGTGCCAGCGCAAAGCCCTCGACAGGGGCGAACACTGAAGCTTTCTTT.

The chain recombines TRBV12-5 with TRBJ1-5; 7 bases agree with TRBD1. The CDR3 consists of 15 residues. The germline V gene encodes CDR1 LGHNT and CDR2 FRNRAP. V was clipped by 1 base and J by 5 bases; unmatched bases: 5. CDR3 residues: CASGLGTGLDQPQHF. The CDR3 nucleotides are TGTGCTAGTGGTTTGGGGACAGGCCTCGATCAGCCCCAGCATTTT. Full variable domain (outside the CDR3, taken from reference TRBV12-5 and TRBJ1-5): DARVTQTPRHKVTEMGQEVTMRCQPILGHNTVFWYRQTMMQGLELLAYFRNRAPLDDSGMPKDRFSAEMPDATLATLKIQPSEPRDSAVYFCASGLGTGLDQPQHFGDGTRLSIL.

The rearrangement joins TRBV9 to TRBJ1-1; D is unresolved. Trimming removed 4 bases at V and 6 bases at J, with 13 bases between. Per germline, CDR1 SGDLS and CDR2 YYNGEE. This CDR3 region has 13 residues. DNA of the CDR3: TGTGCCAGCAGCCCGGATCCTGGGGCTGAAGCTTTCTTT. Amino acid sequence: CASSPDPGAEAFF.

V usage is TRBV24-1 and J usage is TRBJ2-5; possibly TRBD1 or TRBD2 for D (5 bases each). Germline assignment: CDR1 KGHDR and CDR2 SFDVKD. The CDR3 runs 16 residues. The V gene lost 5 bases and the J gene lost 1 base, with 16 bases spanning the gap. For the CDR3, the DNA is TGTGCCACCAGTGCGCTTGGGGCGGGTCTCCAAGAGACCCAGTACTTC. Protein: CATSALGAGLQETQYF.

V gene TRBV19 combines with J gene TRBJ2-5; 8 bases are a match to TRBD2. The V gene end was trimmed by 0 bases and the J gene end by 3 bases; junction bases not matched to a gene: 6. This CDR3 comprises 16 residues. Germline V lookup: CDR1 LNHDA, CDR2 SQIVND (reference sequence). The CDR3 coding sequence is TGTGCCAGTAGTATAGATCGTACTAGCGGAGAAGAGACCCAGTACTTC. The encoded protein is CASSIDRTSGEETQYF. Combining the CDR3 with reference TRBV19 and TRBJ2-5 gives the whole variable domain DGGITQSPKYLFRKEGQNVTLSCEQNLNHDAMYWYRQDPGQGLRLIYYSQIVNDFQKGDIAEGYSVSREKKESFPLTVTSAQKNPTAFYLCASSIDRTSGEETQYFGPGTRLLVL.

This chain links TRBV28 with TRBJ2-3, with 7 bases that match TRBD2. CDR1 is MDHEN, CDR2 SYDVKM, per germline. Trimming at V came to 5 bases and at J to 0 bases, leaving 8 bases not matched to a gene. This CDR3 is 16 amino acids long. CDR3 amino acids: CASSLGGGSSTDTQYF. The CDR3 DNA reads TGTGCCAGCAGTCTGGGGGGGGGATCTAGCACAGATACGCAGTATTTT.

The CDR3 DNA sequence: TGTGCCAGCAGCGTAGTGAGCGGGGGGCCCAATGAGCAGTTCTTC. This codes for CASSVVSGGPNEQFF. The chain joins TRBV9 to TRBJ2-1, with 9 bases that match TRBD2. This CDR3 comprises 15 residues. J lost 6 bases, V lost 0 bases, and 4 bases had no gene match. Germline CDR1 is SGDLS and CDR2 is YYNGEE.

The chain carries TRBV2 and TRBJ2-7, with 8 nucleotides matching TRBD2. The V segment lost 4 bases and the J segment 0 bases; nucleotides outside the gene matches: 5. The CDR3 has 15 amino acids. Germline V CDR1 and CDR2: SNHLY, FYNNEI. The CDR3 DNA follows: TGTGCCAGCAGTGTTCCGGCGGGAGGCTCCTACGAGCAGTACTTC. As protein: CASSVPAGGSYEQYF.

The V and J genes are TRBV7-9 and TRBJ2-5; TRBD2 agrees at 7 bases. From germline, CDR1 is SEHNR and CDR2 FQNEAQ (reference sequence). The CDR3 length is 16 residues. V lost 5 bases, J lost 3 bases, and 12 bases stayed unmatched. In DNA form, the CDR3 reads TGTGCCAGCAGCCAGGGACTAACCCTTGGGGAAGAGACCCAGTACTTC. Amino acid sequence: CASSQGLTLGEETQYF.

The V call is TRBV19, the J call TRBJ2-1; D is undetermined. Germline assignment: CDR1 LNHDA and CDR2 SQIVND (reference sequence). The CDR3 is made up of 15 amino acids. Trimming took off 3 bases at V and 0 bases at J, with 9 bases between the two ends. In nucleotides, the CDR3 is TGTGCCAGTAGTATTTTAGAGAGCTCCTACAATGAGCAGTTCTTC. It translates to CASSILESSYNEQFF.

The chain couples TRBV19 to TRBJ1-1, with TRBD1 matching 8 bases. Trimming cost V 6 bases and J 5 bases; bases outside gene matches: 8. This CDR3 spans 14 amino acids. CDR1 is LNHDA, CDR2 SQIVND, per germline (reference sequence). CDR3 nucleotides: TGTGCCAGTAGAGGACAGGGCGAAGGGACTGAAGCTTTCTTT. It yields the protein CASRGQGEGTEAFF.

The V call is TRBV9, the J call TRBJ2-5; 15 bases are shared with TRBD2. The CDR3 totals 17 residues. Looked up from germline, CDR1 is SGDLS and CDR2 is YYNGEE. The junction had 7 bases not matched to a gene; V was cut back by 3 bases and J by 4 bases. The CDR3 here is CASSEQAGLAGGETQYF. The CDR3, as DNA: TGTGCCAGCAGCGAGCAAGCGGGACTAGCGGGAGGAGAGACCCAGTACTTC.

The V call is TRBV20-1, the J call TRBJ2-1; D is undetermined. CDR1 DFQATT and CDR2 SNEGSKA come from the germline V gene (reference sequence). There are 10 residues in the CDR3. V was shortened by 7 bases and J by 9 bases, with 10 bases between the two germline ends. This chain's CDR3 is CSVGDAEQFF. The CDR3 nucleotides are TGCAGTGTAGGTGACGCTGAGCAGTTCTTC.

The CDR3 bases are TGTGCCAGTAGTATATCGGGGGGGGACTGGGCAGATACGCAGTATTTT. Translation gives CASSISGGDWADTQYF. The chain uses TRBV19 and TRBJ2-3; 8 bases align to TRBD2. This CDR3 contains 16 residues. The V and J ends lost 2 bases and 4 bases, in that order; junction bases with no gene match: 8. From germline, CDR1 is LNHDA and CDR2 SQIVND (reference sequence).

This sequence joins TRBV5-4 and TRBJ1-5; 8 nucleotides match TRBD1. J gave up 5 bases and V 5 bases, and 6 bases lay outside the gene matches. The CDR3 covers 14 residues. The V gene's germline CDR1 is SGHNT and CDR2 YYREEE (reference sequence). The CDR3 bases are TGTGCCAGCAGGGGGACAGGCATCGATCAGCCCCAGCATTTT. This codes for CASRGTGIDQPQHF.